Listed here is a single TCR beta chain. CDR1 KGHSH and CDR2 LQKENI come from the germline V gene. The ends were cut back, 3 bases at V and 6 bases at J, with 9 bases in the middle. This CDR3 has 13 residues. This sample was included in a study of blood T cell repertoires in COVID-19. Study context: Material from acute and convalescent COVID-19 was sourced from the United States, Italy and Spain. PBMCs, B-cell-depleted T cells, or T cells provided the cDNA or gDNA that made up the material.

Method: immunoSEQ multiplex PCR; TCRdb's copy keeps in-frame clones and lacks some. This sample carries 200,000 to 300,000 clones, more than 85% of them seen once, and the ten largest clones take 5.2%. The sequence was collected from a woman aged 60 to 75 with COVID-19, enrolled during active disease. Source material: peripheral blood. This chain links TRBV18 with TRBJ2-4, with D perhaps TRBD1 (5 bases). The CDR3: CASSPGQGNIQYF. CDR3 DNA sequence: TGTGCCAGCTCACCCGGGCAGGGAAACATTCAGTACTTC.